These T cell receptor beta chains were read from a single sample in a study of cytomegalovirus exposure and HLA in healthy donors. TCRdb's copy holds only in-frame clones and misses some; the assay was immunoSEQ multiplex PCR. The table lists about 200,000 clones, 60% to 85% of them singletons. The sample consisted of PBMCs. Receptor source: a girl between 5 and 17 years old in good health and CMV-seropositive. Each CDR3 is given with its conserved first and last residue. The order of the fields is J gene, D gene, V gene, clone size, CDR3 protein, CDR3 DNA. A D gene is named only where the DNA matches it firmly. Only part of the rows carry a size: once, few, many, or a class if the clone is expanded.

TRBJ1-1,.,TRBV11-3,.,CASSEIGRRANTEAFF,TGTGCCAGCAGCGAAATAGGACGGAGGGCGAACACTGAAGCTTTCTTT
TRBJ2-3,TRBD1,TRBV19,.,CASSIEAGTGRDTQYF,TGTGCCAGTAGTATAGAAGCCGGGACAGGGCGCGATACGCAGTATTTT
TRBJ2-7,TRBD2,TRBV27,.,CASSWGGGAREQYF,TGTGCCAGCAGTTGGGGCGGGGGGGCTCGTGAGCAGTACTTC
TRBJ1-1,.,TRBV6-5,.,CASSLLAGGEAFF,TGTGCCAGCAGCTTACTGGCGGGGGGTGAAGCTTTCTTT
TRBJ2-7,.,TRBV6-1,.,CASSDRYEQYF,TGTGCCAGCAGTGATAGATACGAGCAGTACTTC
TRBJ2-3,TRBD1,TRBV4-3,.,CASSDHRGGDTQYF,TGCGCCAGCAGCGACCACAGGGGTGGAGATACGCAGTATTTT
TRBJ2-1,TRBD1,TRBV5-1,.,CASKTGRDNEQFF,TGCGCCAGTAAGACAGGGAGAGACAATGAGCAGTTCTTC
TRBJ2-7,TRBD1,TRBV29-1,.,CSAGQTTYEQYF,TGCAGCGCGGGACAGACAACCTACGAGCAGTACTTC
TRBJ2-7,.,TRBV7-2,.,CASSLVTGRYEQYF,TGTGCCAGCAGCTTAGTTACAGGTCGGTACGAGCAGTACTTC
TRBJ1-5,TRBD1,TRBV6-5,.,CASRTGNSNQPQHF,TGTGCCAGTCGGACAGGGAATAGCAATCAGCCCCAGCATTTT
TRBJ1-3,.,TRBV5-4,.,CASSLEPGKSSGNTIYF,TGTGCCAGCAGCTTGGAGCCAGGGAAGAGCTCTGGAAACACCATATATTTT
TRBJ2-7,TRBD1,TRBV10-1,.,CASSRTGVASYEQYF,TGCGCCAGCAGTCGGACAGGGGTCGCGTCCTACGAGCAGTACTTC
TRBJ1-3,TRBD1,TRBV6-5,.,CASTRDRAGNTIYF,TGTGCCAGCACCCGGGACAGGGCCGGAAACACCATATATTTT
TRBJ2-1,TRBD2,TRBV4-1,.,CASSHPSGGSYNEQFF,TGCGCCAGCAGCCACCCTAGCGGGGGGTCCTACAATGAGCAGTTCTTC
TRBJ2-7,.,TRBV7-9,once,CASSLAWTGVSYEQYF,TGTGCCAGCAGCTTAGCCTGGACTGGGGTCTCCTACGAGCAGTACTTC
TRBJ1-5,.,TRBV12-2,.,CASRLEEVWDNNQPQHF,TGTGCAAGTCGCTTAGAGGAGGTTTGGGATAATAATCAGCCCCAGCATTTT
TRBJ1-1,TRBD1,TRBV9,.,CASSATGTGGTNTEAFF,TGTGCCAGCAGCGCGACCGGGACAGGGGGTACGAACACTGAAGCTTTCTTT
TRBJ2-7,TRBD2,TRBV4-2,few,CASSQGTSGGHEQYF,TGTGCCAGCAGCCAAGGGACTAGCGGGGGGCACGAGCAGTACTTC
TRBJ2-7,.,TRBV12-5,.,CASGSPQGGAYEQYF,TGTGCTAGTGGTTCACCCCAGGGGGGCGCCTACGAGCAGTACTTC
TRBJ1-5,.,TRBV7-2,.,CASSSLGGSNQPQHF,TGTGCCAGCAGCTCCTTGGGGGGGAGCAATCAGCCCCAGCATTTT
TRBJ2-1,TRBD2,TRBV18,.,CASSPLNQRGGLYNEQFF,TGTGCCAGCTCACCACTAAACCAGCGGGGGGGACTATACAATGAGCAGTTCTTC
TRBJ2-3,.,TRBV7-6,few,CASSVGGAFTDTQYF,TGTGCCAGCAGCGTTGGCGGGGCTTTCACAGATACGCAGTATTTT
TRBJ1-1,.,TRBV7-8,.,CASSYTGTEAFF,TGTGCCAGCAGCTATACAGGAACTGAAGCTTTCTTT
TRBJ1-4,.,TRBV5-1,.,CASRTDATNEKLFF,TGCGCCAGCCGGACAGATGCAACTAATGAAAAACTGTTTTTT
TRBJ1-5,TRBD1,TRBV11-3,.,CASSLEAQRRQGLRDQPQHF,TGTGCCAGCAGCTTGGAGGCCCAGCGACGACAGGGACTGAGGGATCAGCCCCAGCATTTT
TRBJ2-3,.,TRBV2,once,CASESGLTDTQYF,TGTGCCAGCGAGAGCGGGTTGACAGATACGCAGTATTTT
TRBJ2-7,.,TRBV7-2,.,CASSESREHYEQYF,TGTGCCAGCAGCGAAAGCCGGGAGCACTACGAGCAGTACTTC
TRBJ2-7,TRBD2,TRBV5-6,.,CASSTLGGGLNYEQYF,TGTGCCAGCAGCACCCTGGGCGGGGGTTTAAACTACGAGCAGTACTTC
TRBJ2-7,.,TRBV5-1,.,CASSGQGSEQYF,TGCGCCAGCAGTGGTCAGGGGAGCGAGCAGTACTTC
TRBJ2-7,.,TRBV5-1,.,CASSLAGEAYEQYF,TGCGCCAGCAGCTTGGCCGGGGAGGCCTACGAGCAGTACTTC
TRBJ2-5,TRBD2,TRBV4-1,.,CASSQEPAGGARRGIQETQYF,TGCGCCAGCAGCCAAGAACCCGCGGGGGGCGCACGGCGGGGGATCCAAGAGACCCAGTACTTC
TRBJ1-3,TRBD1,TRBV4-3,.,CASREGQSSGNTIYF,TGCGCCAGCAGAGAGGGACAGTCCTCTGGAAACACCATATATTTT
TRBJ2-5,TRBD2,TRBV5-1,.,CASSYGTSGGGNQETQYF,TGCGCCAGCAGCTACGGGACTAGCGGGGGGGGAAACCAAGAGACCCAGTACTTC
TRBJ2-1,TRBD2,TRBV10-2,.,CASSPGLAGGEQFF,TGCGCCAGCAGTCCGGGACTAGCGGGTGGTGAGCAGTTCTTC
TRBJ1-6,.,TRBV7-2,.,CASSLGRISPLHF,TGTGCCAGCAGCTTAGGTCGTATTTCACCCCTCCACTTT
TRBJ2-1,TRBD1,TRBV7-6,.,CASSPRGGYEQFF,TGTGCCAGCAGCCCCCGAGGGGGCTATGAGCAGTTCTTC
TRBJ2-2,TRBD2,TRBV11-2,.,CASVWRGGAGELFF,TGTGCCAGCGTCTGGCGGGGGGGCGCCGGGGAGCTGTTTTTT
TRBJ2-1,.,TRBV9,once,CASSVAGDSSYNEQFF,TGTGCCAGCAGCGTAGCGGGAGATAGCTCCTACAATGAGCAGTTCTTC
TRBJ2-3,.,TRBV7-9,.,CASSALSRTDTQYF,TGTGCCAGCAGCGCCCTTAGCCGCACAGATACGCAGTATTTT
TRBJ2-5,TRBD2,TRBV7-8,.,CASSLASRGGRDETQYF,TGTGCCAGCAGCTTAGCGAGTCGGGGGGGCCGTGACGAGACCCAGTACTTC
TRBJ1-1,.,TRBV19,few,CATTDFRGSGNTEAFF,TGTGCCACCACCGATTTTAGGGGGTCGGGGAACACTGAAGCTTTCTTT
TRBJ2-1,TRBD2,TRBV9,.,CASSTAGGPYNEQFF,TGTGCCAGCAGCACAGCGGGGGGGCCTTACAATGAGCAGTTCTTC
TRBJ2-1,TRBD1,TRBV5-4,.,CASSQRDRDNEQFF,TGTGCCAGCAGCCAGCGGGACAGGGACAATGAGCAGTTCTTC
TRBJ2-2,.,TRBV10-2,.,CASSPRGEAGELFF,TGCGCCAGCAGTCCCAGGGGGGAGGCCGGGGAGCTGTTTTTT
TRBJ1-2,.,TRBV6-5,.,CASSLSPGNTYGYTF,TGTGCCAGCAGTTTAAGTCCAGGGAATACATATGGCTACACCTTC
TRBJ2-7,TRBD2,TRBV11-3,once,CASSLVGLAGSYEQYF,TGTGCCAGCAGCTTAGTAGGTCTAGCGGGGAGCTACGAGCAGTACTTC
TRBJ1-5,TRBD1,TRBV7-9,once,CASRLTGVSNQPQHF,TGTGCCAGCAGACTGACAGGGGTTAGCAATCAGCCCCAGCATTTT
TRBJ1-4,TRBD1,TRBV9,few,CASNLQGTTNEKLFF,TGTGCCAGCAACCTACAGGGGACGACTAATGAAAAACTGTTTTTT
TRBJ2-1,TRBD2,TRBV9,.,CASSVTSGGLEQFF,TGTGCCAGCAGCGTAACTAGCGGGGGATTGGAGCAGTTCTTC
TRBJ1-1,TRBD1,TRBV11-2,.,CASSGIQGPNTEAFF,TGTGCCAGCAGCGGGATACAGGGGCCGAACACTGAAGCTTTCTTT